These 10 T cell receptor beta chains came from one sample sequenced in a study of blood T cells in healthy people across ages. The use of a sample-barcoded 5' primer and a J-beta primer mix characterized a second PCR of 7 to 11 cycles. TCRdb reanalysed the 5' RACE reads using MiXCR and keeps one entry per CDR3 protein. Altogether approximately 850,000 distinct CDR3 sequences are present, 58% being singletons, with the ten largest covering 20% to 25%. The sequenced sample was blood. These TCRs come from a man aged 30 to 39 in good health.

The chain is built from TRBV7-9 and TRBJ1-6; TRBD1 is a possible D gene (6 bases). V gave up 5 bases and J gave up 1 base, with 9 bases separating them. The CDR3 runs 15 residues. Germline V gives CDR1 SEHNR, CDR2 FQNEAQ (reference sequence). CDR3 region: CASSPGQSYNSPLHF. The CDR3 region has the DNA TGTGCCAGCAGCCCTGGACAGTCCTATAATTCACCCCTCCACTTT.

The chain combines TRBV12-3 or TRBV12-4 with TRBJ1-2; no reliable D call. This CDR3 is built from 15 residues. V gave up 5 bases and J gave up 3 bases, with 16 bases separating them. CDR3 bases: TGTGCCAGCAGTCCCTGGATAAGGCCAGACTATGGCTACACCTTC. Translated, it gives CASSPWIRPDYGYTF.

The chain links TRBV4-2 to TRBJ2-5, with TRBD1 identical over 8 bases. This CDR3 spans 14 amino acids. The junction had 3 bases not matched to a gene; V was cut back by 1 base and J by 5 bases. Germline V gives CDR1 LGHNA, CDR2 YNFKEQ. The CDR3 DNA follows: TGTGCCAGCAGCCAAGGGACAGGGTTGGAGACCCAGTACTTC. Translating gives CASSQGTGLETQYF.

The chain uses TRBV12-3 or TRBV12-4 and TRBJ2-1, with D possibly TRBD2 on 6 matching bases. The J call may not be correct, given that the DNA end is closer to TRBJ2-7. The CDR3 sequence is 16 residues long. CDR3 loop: CASSTVGGFGHGEQYF. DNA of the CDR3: TGTGCCAGCAGTACGGTGGGGGGATTTGGGCATGGTGAGCAGTACTTC.

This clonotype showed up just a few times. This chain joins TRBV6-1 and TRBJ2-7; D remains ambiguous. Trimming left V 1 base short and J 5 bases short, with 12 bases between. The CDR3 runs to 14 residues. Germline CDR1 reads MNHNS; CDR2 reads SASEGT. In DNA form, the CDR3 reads TGTGCCAGCAGTGAAGGGGCGGACCCCAACGAGCAGTACTTC. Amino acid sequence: CASSEGADPNEQYF.

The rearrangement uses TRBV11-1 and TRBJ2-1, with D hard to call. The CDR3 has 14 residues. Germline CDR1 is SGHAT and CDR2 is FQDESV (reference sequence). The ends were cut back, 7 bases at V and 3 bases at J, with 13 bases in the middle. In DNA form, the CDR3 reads TGTGCCAGCACAGGAACGGCAGTCTACAATGAGCAGTTCTTC. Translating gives CASTGTAVYNEQFF.

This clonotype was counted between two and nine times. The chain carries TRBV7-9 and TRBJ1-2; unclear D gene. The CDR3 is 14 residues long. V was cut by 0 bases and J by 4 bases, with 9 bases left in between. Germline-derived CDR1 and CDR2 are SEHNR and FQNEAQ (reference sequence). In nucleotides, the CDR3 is TGTGCCAGCAGCTTAGCGCAGGCCCTCTATGGCTACACCTTC. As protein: CASSLAQALYGYTF. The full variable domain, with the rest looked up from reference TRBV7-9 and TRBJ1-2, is DTGVSQNPRHKITKRGQNVTFRCDPISEHNRLYWYRQTLGQGPEFLTYFQNEAQLEKSRLLSDRFSAERPKGSFSTLEIQRTEQGDSAMYLCASSLAQALYGYTFGSGTRLTVV.

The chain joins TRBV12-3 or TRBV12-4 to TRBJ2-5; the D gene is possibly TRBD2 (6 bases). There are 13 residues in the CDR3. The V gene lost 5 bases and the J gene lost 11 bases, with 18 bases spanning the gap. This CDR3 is CASSGLGGGEQYF. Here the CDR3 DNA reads TGTGCCAGCAGTGGCCTGGGGGGAGGAGAGCAGTACTTC.

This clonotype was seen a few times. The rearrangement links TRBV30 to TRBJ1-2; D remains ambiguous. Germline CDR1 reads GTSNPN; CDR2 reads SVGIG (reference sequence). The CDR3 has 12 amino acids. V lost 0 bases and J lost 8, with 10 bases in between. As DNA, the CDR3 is TGTGCCTGGAGTGTAACCGGTCTGGGCTACACCTTC. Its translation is CAWSVTGLGYTF.

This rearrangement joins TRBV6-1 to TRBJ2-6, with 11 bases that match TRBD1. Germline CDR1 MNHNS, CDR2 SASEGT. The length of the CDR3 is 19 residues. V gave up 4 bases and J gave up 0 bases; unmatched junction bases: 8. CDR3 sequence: CASSGPPGTGGSGANVLTF. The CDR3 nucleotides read TGTGCCAGCAGTGGGCCTCCCGGGACAGGGGGCTCTGGGGCCAACGTCCTGACTTTC.